Following are 9 T cell receptor beta chains from one sample sequenced in a study of blood T cell repertoires in COVID-19 (dated by TCRdb to about 2020). Receptor libraries were prepared by the immunoSEQ multiplex PCR assay. This is the immuneACCESS table as TCRdb keeps it, with only in-frame sequences that have V and J called. A part of the clones is gone; compared with another copy, unresolved V genes explain less than half, and the rest is unexplained. For this sample the table gives a few hundred thousand clones, of which 84% were detected only once. Of the sample, about 1.5% is held by the ten largest clones. The sample comprised peripheral blood. Receptor source: a woman aged 40 to 50 who had recovered from COVID-19.

This sequence joins TRBV11-2 and TRBJ1-3; TRBD1 agrees at 8 bases. Germline V gives CDR1 SGHAT, CDR2 FQNNGV. The ends lost 2 bases at V and 6 bases at J; junction bases unmatched: 6. This CDR3 has 15 residues. CDR3 residues: CASSLSYRGENTIYF. As DNA, the CDR3 is TGTGCCAGCAGCTTATCCTACAGGGGGGAAAACACCATATATTTT.

The chain recombines TRBV24-1 with TRBJ2-1; D not resolved. This CDR3 has 13 residues. Germline V gene data show CDR1 as KGHDR and CDR2 as SFDVKD. Trimming shortened V by 4 bases and J by 4 bases, and 7 bases separated the two germline ends. The CDR3 coding sequence is TGTGCCACCAGTGAGAGCATTTACAATGAGCAGTTCTTC. Residues: CATSESIYNEQFF.

The rearrangement joins TRBV28 to TRBJ1-2; D is possibly TRBD1 (5 bases). V lost 7 bases and J 7 bases, leaving 16 bases between the germline ends. Germline CDR1 MDHEN, CDR2 SYDVKM. The CDR3 runs 13 residues. CDR3 sequence reads: CASNFQTGRGYTF. The CDR3, as DNA: TGTGCCAGCAACTTCCAAACAGGACGTGGCTACACCTTC.

The chain is built from TRBV11-2 and TRBJ2-5, with TRBD2 as a possible D gene (7 bases). CDR1 is SGHAT and CDR2 is FQNNGV in the germline V gene. The CDR3 covers 19 residues. The V end was cut by 4 bases, the J end by 6 bases, with 30 bases between. The DNA of the CDR3 is TGTGCCAGCAGCTGGGGTCGGGGGGCGCGGGAGACTCCGAGGCAGACCCAGTACTTC. Translation gives CASSWGRGARETPRQTQYF.

The chain employs TRBV6-5 and TRBJ1-3, with D unresolved. This CDR3 has 11 amino acids. Germline V gene sequence: CDR1 MNHEY, CDR2 SVGAGI. Deletions cut 8 bases from V and 3 bases from J, with 5 bases between. The CDR3 coding sequence is TGTGCCAGCCCTAGTGGAAACACCATATATTTT. Protein product: CASPSGNTIYF.

The V gene is TRBV19, the J gene TRBJ2-7; maybe TRBD2 (7 bases). Trimming pared 3 bases from V and 7 bases from J, leaving 16 bases between. Per the germline V gene, CDR1 is LNHDA and CDR2 is SQIVND (reference sequence). The CDR3 totals 14 residues. The CDR3 protein is CASSIGGAQREQYF. CDR3 bases: TGTGCCAGTAGTATTGGGGGGGCCCAGCGAGAGCAGTACTTC.

This chain uses TRBV28 with TRBJ1-1, with 9 nucleotides matching TRBD1. Trimming took 4 bases from V and 0 from J; bases not matched to a gene: 3. From germline, CDR1 is MDHEN and CDR2 SYDVKM. This CDR3 is 15 amino acids long. The CDR3 spells CASSSGQGLNTEAFF. CDR3 in DNA: TGTGCCAGCAGTTCCGGACAGGGGTTGAACACTGAAGCTTTCTTT.

The chain recombines TRBV14 with TRBJ1-2; D unclear. The CDR3 has 15 residues. Per germline, CDR1 SGHDN and CDR2 FVKESK. The V end was cut by 1 base, the J end by 6 bases, with 15 bases between. The DNA for the CDR3 is TGTGCCAGCAGCCAAGGTTTGAGGGCGCCGAATGGCTACACCTTC. It specifies CASSQGLRAPNGYTF. The full variable domain, rest sourced from reference TRBV14 and TRBJ1-2, is EAGVTQFPSHSVIEKGQTVTLRCDPISGHDNLYWYRRVMGKEIKFLLHFVKESKQDESGMPNNRFLAERTGGTYSTLKVQPAELEDSGVYFCASSQGLRAPNGYTFGSGTRLTVV.

The V call is TRBV9, the J call TRBJ1-1, with 9 bases matching TRBD1. The CDR3 has 15 residues. Trimming removed 4 bases from V and 1 base from J; junction bases left unmatched: 5. CDR1 is SGDLS, CDR2 YYNGEE, per germline. The CDR3, as DNA: TGTGCCAGCAGCCCCCGACAGGGGGGGAACACTGAAGCTTTCTTT. This sequence encodes CASSPRQGGNTEAFF.